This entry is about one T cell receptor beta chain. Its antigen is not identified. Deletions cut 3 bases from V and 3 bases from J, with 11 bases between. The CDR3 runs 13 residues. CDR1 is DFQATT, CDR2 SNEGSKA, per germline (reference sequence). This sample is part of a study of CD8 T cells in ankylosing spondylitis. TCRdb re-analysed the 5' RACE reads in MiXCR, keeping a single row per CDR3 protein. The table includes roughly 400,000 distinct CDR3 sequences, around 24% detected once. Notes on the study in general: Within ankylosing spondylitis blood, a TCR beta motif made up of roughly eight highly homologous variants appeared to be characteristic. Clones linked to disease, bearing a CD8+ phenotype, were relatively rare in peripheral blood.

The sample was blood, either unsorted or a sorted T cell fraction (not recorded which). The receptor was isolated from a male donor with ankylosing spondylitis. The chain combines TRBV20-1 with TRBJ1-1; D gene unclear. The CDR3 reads CSASDAADTEAFF. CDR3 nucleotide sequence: TGCAGTGCTAGTGACGCGGCAGACACTGAAGCTTTCTTT.